These 18 T cell receptor beta chains came from one sample sequenced in a study of CD8+CD57+ T cells in acquired aplastic anemia. TCR beta VDJ and CDR3 were profiled, and genomic DNA was the template. TCRdb re-called the reads through MiXCR, storing one row per CDR3 protein. The data contain over 150,000 distinct CDR3 sequences, 55% to 65% of them singletons. Whoever was chosen for sequencing had shown CD8+CD57+ cell expansion by flow cytometry. Source material: sorted CD4+, CD8+, or CD8+CD57+ T cells (not recorded which) from PBMCs. The receptors here all came from a human donor with aplastic anemia.

This clonotype was seen a single time. V usage is TRBV19 and J usage is TRBJ2-7, with a tentative D call TRBD2 (5 bases). Trimming took off 3 bases at V and 1 base at J, with 16 bases between the two ends. CDR1 is LNHDA and CDR2 is SQIVND in the germline V gene (reference sequence). CDR3 length: 16 amino acids. The CDR3 spells CASSITGSWTSYEQYF. The CDR3 nucleotides are TGTGCCAGTAGTATTACGGGGAGTTGGACGTCCTACGAGCAGTACTTC.

The chain couples TRBV6-5 to TRBJ2-7; the D gene is possibly TRBD2 (5 bases). The CDR3 loop spans 15 amino acids. Trimming stripped 5 bases from V and 2 bases from J, with 16 bases between. Germline values: CDR1 MNHEY, CDR2 SVGAGI. In DNA, the CDR3 is TGTGCCAGCAGTCCGTCCCGGGGTCTAACCTACGAGCAGTACTTC. Encoded protein: CASSPSRGLTYEQYF.

This clonotype was seen repeatedly, ten times or more. The rearrangement links TRBV6-6 to TRBJ2-1, with D perhaps being TRBD1 or TRBD2 (6 bases each). This CDR3 has 15 residues. Germline values: CDR1 MNHNY, CDR2 SVGAGI (reference sequence). Deletions cut 2 bases from V and 9 bases from J, with 17 bases between. The CDR3: CASSYLRDQGSEQFF. The CDR3 DNA reads as TGTGCCAGCAGTTACCTGCGGGACCAGGGGTCTGAGCAGTTCTTC.

This clonotype was found once. CDR3 amino acids: CSARGAVYGYTF. The DNA of the CDR3 is TGCAGTGCTAGAGGGGCCGTCTATGGCTACACCTTC. This rearrangement joins TRBV20-1 to TRBJ1-2; D gene ambiguous. Germline V gene lookup returns CDR1 DFQATT and CDR2 SNEGSKA (reference sequence). The V gene lost 1 base and the J gene lost 4 bases, with 7 bases spanning the gap. This CDR3 is 12 amino acids long.

In DNA, the CDR3 is TGCAGCGTTGAAAGGACTAGCGGCACAGATACGCAGTATTTT. Its translation: CSVERTSGTDTQYF. The rearrangement joins TRBV29-1 to TRBJ2-3, with 9 bases identical to TRBD2. CDR3 length: 14 residues. CDR1 is SQVTM, CDR2 ANQGSEA, per germline. The V gene end was trimmed by 2 bases and the J gene end by 1 base; junction bases not matched to a gene: 1.

The V gene is TRBV29-1, the J gene TRBJ2-5; 14 bases match TRBD2. From germline, CDR1 is SQVTM and CDR2 ANQGSEA. The trim removed 6 bases at V and 5 bases at J, leaving 11 bases unmatched. The CDR3 consists of 16 residues. The CDR3 sequence is CSVEGTSGSMGETQYF. The CDR3 DNA is TGCAGCGTGGAGGGGACTAGCGGGAGCATGGGGGAGACCCAGTACTTC. Based on the CDR3 plus reference TRBV29-1 and TRBJ2-5, the full variable domain is SAVISQKPSRDICQRGTSLTIQCQVDSQVTMMFWYRQQPGQSLTLIATANQGSEATYESGFVIDKFPISRPNLTFSTLTVSNMSPEDSSIYLCSVEGTSGSMGETQYFGPGTRLLVL.

The rearrangement joins TRBV7-2 to TRBJ2-7; D is unresolved. V was clipped by 1 base and J by 2 bases, with 9 bases between them. The CDR3 has 14 amino acids. The germline V gene has CDR1 SGHTA and CDR2 FQGNSA. CDR3 region: CASSLDMFAYEQYF. In DNA, the CDR3 is TGTGCCAGCAGCTTAGATATGTTCGCCTACGAGCAGTACTTC.

This chain uses TRBV4-3 with TRBJ2-1, with 10 nucleotides matching TRBD2. Germline V lookup: CDR1 LGHNA, CDR2 YSLEER. The CDR3 spans 16 residues. Trimming cost V 2 bases and J 7 bases; bases outside gene matches: 8. The CDR3 DNA reads TGCGCCAGCAGCCAATCAGCGGGGGGGCATTTAAATGAGCAGTTCTTC. As protein: CASSQSAGGHLNEQFF.

The chain is built from TRBV19 and TRBJ2-3; 9 bases are a match to TRBD2. The germline gives CDR1 LNHDA, CDR2 SQIVND (reference sequence). The J segment lost 6 bases and the V segment lost 5 bases, leaving 12 bases of the junction unmatched. The CDR3 is made up of 16 amino acids. The CDR3 loop reads CASSDRGGAIWDTQYF. CDR3 DNA sequence: TGTGCCAGTAGTGACCGCGGGGGGGCAATTTGGGATACGCAGTATTTT.

The chain joins TRBV9 to TRBJ1-1; D call uncertain. V lost 4 bases to trimming and J lost 1 base, with 5 bases between them. The CDR3 is made up of 12 amino acids. Germline V lookup: CDR1 SGDLS, CDR2 YYNGEE. DNA for the CDR3: TGTGCCAGCAGCTCCCGGAACACTGAAGCTTTCTTT. Translation: CASSSRNTEAFF.

The chain joins TRBV2 to TRBJ1-6, with D perhaps matching TRBD1 (5 bases). The germline CDR1 and CDR2 sequences are SNHLY and FYNNEI. V lost 7 bases and J 8 bases, leaving 21 bases between the germline ends. This CDR3 region has 16 residues. CDR3 protein: CASNARDYYKDSPLHF. The CDR3 nucleotides read TGTGCCAGCAACGCCAGGGACTACTATAAAGATTCACCCCTCCACTTT.

The sample holds many counts of this clonotype. The junction departs from the called germline gene at one end, perhaps through a read error. This rearrangement joins TRBV10-3 to TRBJ2-5; TRBD2 might be the D (7 bases). Looked up from germline, CDR1 is ENHRY and CDR2 is SYGVKD. The CDR3 extends over 13 amino acids. CDR3 in DNA: TGTGCCATCAGTGAGTCCGGACTAGGGGGTGAGGACTTC. The encoded protein is CAISESGLGGEDF.

This clonotype was found a few times. A read error may produce the germline difference seen at one junction end. The V call is TRBV5-8, the J call TRBJ2-7; TRBD1 matches 9 bases. This CDR3 region has 16 residues. Germline V CDR1 and CDR2: SGHTS, YDEGEE. CDR3: CASSPRTGGASYEQYF. CDR3 sequence (DNA): TGCGCCAGCAGCCCGCGTACAGGGGGCGCCTCCTACGAGCAGTACTTC.

The chain links TRBV20-1 to TRBJ2-3; no firm D call. V was clipped by 4 bases and J by 4 bases, with 12 bases between them. CDR3 length equals 13 residues. Germline V CDR1 and CDR2: DFQATT, SNEGSKA (reference sequence). As DNA, the CDR3 is TGCAGTGCTATTTACGGAGCGCCAGATACGCAGTATTTT. Protein sequence: CSAIYGAPDTQYF.

This chain joins TRBV5-1 and TRBJ1-2; D may be TRBD1 (5 bases). The CDR3 is 15 amino acids. V lost 0 bases and J lost 3, with 12 bases in between. CDR1 is SGHRS, CDR2 YFSETQ, per germline. The chain's CDR3 is CASSLVTGTDYGYTF. CDR3 bases: TGCGCCAGCAGCTTGGTGACGGGGACCGACTATGGCTACACCTTC.

CDR3: CSARDQGKDYGYTF. Written as DNA, the CDR3 is TGCAGTGCTAGAGACCAGGGTAAAGACTATGGCTACACCTTC. The chain carries TRBV20-1 and TRBJ1-2; D is perhaps TRBD1 (5 bases). The ends were cut back, 0 bases at V and 3 bases at J, with 11 bases in the middle. This CDR3 is 14 amino acids long. Germline V gene sequence: CDR1 DFQATT, CDR2 SNEGSKA (reference sequence).

The table lists this clonotype with many counts. V and J are TRBV5-5 and TRBJ2-7; 13 bases fit TRBD2. This CDR3 is 15 amino acids long. With 3 bases clipped from V and 3 bases from J, the junction kept 3 bases outside the gene matches. From germline, CDR1 is SGHKS and CDR2 YYEKEE (reference sequence). CDR3 DNA sequence: TGTGCCAGCAGCTGGACTAGCGGGGGACGCTACGAGCAGTACTTC. Translation gives CASSWTSGGRYEQYF.

This chain uses TRBV10-3 with TRBJ2-6; D is possibly TRBD1 or TRBD2 (5 bases each). From germline, CDR1 is ENHRY and CDR2 SYGVKD. This CDR3 has 17 amino acids. The germline V and J ends were trimmed by 2 bases and 0 bases, with 11 bases remaining between them. The CDR3 spells CAISEPGRLSGANVLTF. In DNA form, the CDR3 reads TGTGCCATCAGTGAGCCGGGACGACTCTCTGGGGCCAACGTCCTGACTTTC.